This T cell receptor (beta chain) stems from a study of blood T cell repertoires in COVID-19. This clone was counted only a few times. CDR3 length equals 14 residues. V lost 0 bases and J lost 10, with 12 bases in between. Germline CDR1 is LNHNV and CDR2 is YYDKDF (reference sequence). In the authors' methods: Amplification with reference gene primers provided the estimates of nucleated cell counts. The data were produced by immunoSEQ multiplex PCR, yet TCRdb's version contains in-frame clones alone and is incomplete. Clonal size and the V and J genes are those of that table, whereas D and trimming came from the DNA. Of about 150,000 clones listed, 70% to 90% were seen once; the top ten hold around 5%.

J is TRBJ1-4 and V is TRBV15, with D perhaps matching TRBD1 (5 bases). This sequence was found in a human donor in a cohort sampled during active COVID-19. The source material was peripheral blood. The chain's CDR3 is CATSREETATKLFF. The DNA for the CDR3 is TGTGCCACCAGCAGAGAGGAGACAGCTACAAAACTGTTTTTT.